These 17 T cell receptor beta chains were all obtained from the same sample, sequenced in a study of cytomegalovirus exposure and HLA in healthy donors. PCR primers comprised 60 Vbeta and 13 Jbeta primers. Profiling relied on immunoSEQ multiplex PCR, and the TCRdb table lists in-frame clones only, not all of them. Altogether around 180,000 clones are present, around 68% being singletons, with the ten largest covering approximately 1.5%. Material: PBMCs. These receptors were obtained from a girl aged 10-17 years in good health and CMV-seronegative.

This clone was counted a few times. V gene TRBV7-9 combines with J gene TRBJ2-7; possible D gene TRBD1, 5 bases. V was cut by 6 bases and J by 2 bases, with 11 bases left in between. Germline-derived CDR1 and CDR2 are SEHNR and FQNEAQ (reference sequence). CDR3 length equals 13 residues. CDR3 sequence reads: CASRQENPYEQYF. In nucleotides, the CDR3 is TGTGCCAGCAGACAGGAGAATCCCTACGAGCAGTACTTC.

The V call is TRBV7-2, the J call TRBJ1-3, with D perhaps TRBD1 (5 bases). Trimming removed 5 bases from V and 6 bases from J, with 11 bases in between. The CDR3 runs to 13 residues. Germline values: CDR1 SGHTA, CDR2 FQGNSA. For the CDR3, the DNA is TGTGCCAGCAGCCCCGGCAGGGTAAACACCATATATTTT. Encoded protein: CASSPGRVNTIYF. Variable domain in full (rest from reference TRBV7-2 and TRBJ1-3): GAGVSQSPSNKVTEKGKDVELRCDPISGHTALYWYRQSLGQGLEFLIYFQGNSAPDKSGLPSDRFSAERTGGSVSTLTIQRTQQEDSAVYLCASSPGRVNTIYFGEGSWLTVV.

The V call is TRBV6-6, the J call TRBJ2-1; 7 positions match TRBD1. The V gene's germline CDR1 is MNHNY and CDR2 SVGAGI (reference sequence). The CDR3 covers 16 residues. The V gene end was trimmed by 4 bases and the J gene end by 10 bases; junction bases not matched to a gene: 16. CDR3 region: CASSSTGTVGLGEQFF. CDR3 DNA: TGTGCCAGCAGTTCGACGGGGACAGTGGGGTTGGGGGAGCAGTTCTTC.

The gene calls are TRBV28 and TRBJ1-5; D is unresolved. CDR1 is MDHEN, CDR2 SYDVKM, per germline. Trimming shortened V by 6 bases and J by 10 bases, and 13 bases separated the two germline ends. The CDR3 is 12 amino acids. CDR3 DNA sequence: TGTGCCAGCAGAACCTTTGACATTCCCCAGCATTTT. This sequence encodes CASRTFDIPQHF.

The V and J genes are TRBV5-1 and TRBJ2-5; no clear D gene. The CDR3 length is 12 residues. The V gene's germline CDR1 is SGHRS and CDR2 YFSETQ. The V gene lost 6 bases and the J gene lost 1 base, with 7 bases spanning the gap. CDR3 protein: CASTSFQETQYF. The DNA of the CDR3 is TGCGCCAGCACGTCCTTCCAAGAGACCCAGTACTTC.

In its sample, this clone was seen a few times. The J gene is TRBJ2-3, the V gene TRBV5-4, with 8 bases aligning to TRBD2. V lost 0 bases and J lost 1; bases outside the gene matches: 4. Looked up from germline, CDR1 is SGHNT and CDR2 is YYREEE (reference sequence). This CDR3 spans 16 amino acids. The CDR3 loop is CASSLAVSGGTDTQYF. The CDR3 DNA sequence: TGTGCCAGCAGCTTGGCCGTTAGCGGGGGCACAGATACGCAGTATTTT.

The V and J genes are TRBV15 and TRBJ2-7; a possible D gene is TRBD1 (5 bases). Germline CDR1 LNHNV, CDR2 YYDKDF (reference sequence). Deletions cut 1 base from V and 6 bases from J, with 10 bases between. CDR3 size: 13 residues. The CDR3 DNA sequence: TGTGCCACCAGCAGAGTGAGCGACAGCGAGCAGTACTTC. Its translation: CATSRVSDSEQYF.

The chain has TRBV6-5 and TRBJ2-7; a weak D match, TRBD1 (5 bases). Trimming removed 6 bases at V and 3 bases at J, with 15 bases between. The CDR3 length is 14 residues. CDR1 is MNHEY and CDR2 is SVGAGI in the germline V gene. The CDR3 loop is CASRSPGTGYEQYF. CDR3 sequence (DNA): TGTGCCAGCAGATCCCCCGGTACAGGCTACGAGCAGTACTTC.

The CDR3 region is CASRRQNYGYTF. In DNA, the CDR3 is TGTGCCAGCCGGCGGCAGAACTATGGCTACACCTTC. V and J are TRBV5-6 and TRBJ1-2; D gene unclear. The CDR3 runs 12 residues. CDR1 is SGHDT, CDR2 YYEEEE, per germline. V was trimmed by 7 bases and J by 2 bases, leaving 9 bases between them.

The rearrangement joins TRBV13 to TRBJ2-1; 8 bases line up with TRBD2. Germline V CDR1 and CDR2: PRHDT, FYEKMQ (reference sequence). J gave up 6 bases and V 5 bases, and 9 bases lay outside the gene matches. The CDR3 sequence is 15 residues long. The CDR3 here is CASSRGLDRVNEQFF. The DNA for the CDR3 is TGTGCCAGCAGCCGGGGACTAGATCGGGTCAATGAGCAGTTCTTC.

The V gene is TRBV7-3, the J gene TRBJ1-2; 11 bases match TRBD1. CDR1 is SGHTA, CDR2 FQGTGA, per germline. The CDR3 consists of 17 residues. The V and J ends lost 0 bases and 5 bases, in that order; junction bases with no gene match: 8. The CDR3 loop is CASSLTADRGPRYGYTF. In DNA, the CDR3 is TGTGCCAGCAGCTTAACTGCGGACAGGGGGCCTAGGTATGGCTACACCTTC.

The chain recombines TRBV6-5 with TRBJ1-2, with D possibly being TRBD1 (6 bases). Germline V gene lookup returns CDR1 MNHEY and CDR2 SVGAGI. This CDR3 region has 13 residues. V was trimmed by 7 bases and J by 8 bases, leaving 17 bases between them. This chain's CDR3 is CASTQTGLEGYTF. The CDR3 region has the DNA TGTGCCAGCACCCAGACAGGCTTGGAGGGCTACACCTTC.

This clone occurred once. Here the CDR3 reads CATSGAGGNTGELFF. The CDR3 DNA follows: TGTGCCACCTCGGGAGCGGGGGGGAACACCGGGGAGCTGTTTTTT. This chain links TRBV28 with TRBJ2-2; TRBD2 agrees at 9 bases. The CDR3 totals 15 residues. Germline lookup yields CDR1 MDHEN and CDR2 SYDVKM. The J segment lost 1 base and the V segment lost 10 bases, leaving 7 bases of the junction unmatched.

Concerning this clone itself: This same CDR3 is encoded by further DNA sequences in the sample. J is TRBJ2-5 and V is TRBV27, with TRBD2 identical over 10 bases. CDR1 is MNHEY, CDR2 SMNVEV, per germline (reference sequence). The CDR3 runs to 16 residues. After removal of 2 bases from V and 4 bases from J, the junction contained 7 bases not matched to a gene. This CDR3 is CASSLGSSGGGETQYF. The CDR3 nucleotides read TGTGCCAGCAGTTTAGGATCCAGCGGGGGGGGAGAGACCCAGTACTTC.

The chain joins TRBV6-5 to TRBJ1-1; D uncertain. CDR1 MNHEY and CDR2 SVGAGI come from the germline V gene. The CDR3 covers 14 residues. The germline V and J ends were trimmed by 5 bases and 4 bases, with 14 bases remaining between them. The CDR3 sequence: CASSPQLGSTEAFF. The CDR3 DNA follows: TGTGCCAGCAGTCCACAACTTGGGAGCACTGAAGCTTTCTTT.

This clone was recorded a few times. The chain links TRBV27 to TRBJ1-2, with D tentatively TRBD1 (5 bases). V was pared by 0 bases and J by 7 bases, with 12 bases between. The CDR3 runs 14 residues. Germline CDR1 MNHEY, CDR2 SMNVEV (reference sequence). The CDR3 DNA reads TGTGCCAGCAGTTTATCGGCGGGGGGGGTTGGCTACACCTTC. It specifies CASSLSAGGVGYTF.

The gene calls are TRBV9 and TRBJ2-1, with 11 positions matching TRBD2. Looked up from germline, CDR1 is SGDLS and CDR2 is YYNGEE. This CDR3 contains 18 residues. Trimming took 7 bases from V and 3 from J; bases not matched to a gene: 15. CDR3 coding DNA: TGTGCCAGCTCTGGGTGGGCTAGCGGGGGGATCCTCTACAATGAGCAGTTCTTC. Translation: CASSGWASGGILYNEQFF. Together with reference TRBV9 and TRBJ2-1, the CDR3 gives the full variable domain: DSGVTQTPKHLITATGQRVTLRCSPRSGDLSVYWYQQSLDQGLQFLIQYYNGEERAKGNILERFSAQQFPDLHSELNLSSLELGDSALYFCASSGWASGGILYNEQFFGPGTRLTVL.